The present T cell receptor (beta chain) was sequenced within a study of blood T cell repertoires in COVID-19. Study-wide background: Sites in the United States, Italy and Spain provided acute and convalescent COVID-19 samples. In each case, the material was cDNA or gDNA derived from T cells, B-cell-depleted T cells, or PBMCs.

Under the authors' procedure: Estimates of nucleated cell counts were drawn from the amplification of reference gene primers. Assay: immunoSEQ multiplex PCR; the TCRdb copy retains only in-frame clones and omits some. For V, J and clone size, that table is used; D and trimming come from the DNA. The data hold 80,000 to 100,000 clones, with about 86% observed a single time. V lost 4 bases, J lost 6 bases, and 16 bases stayed unmatched. This CDR3 has 17 residues. The germline V gene has CDR1 SGHDT and CDR2 YYEEEE. The source is an older woman in a cohort sampled during active or convalescent COVID-19. The sample consisted of peripheral blood. The J gene is TRBJ1-1, the V gene TRBV5-6; 9 nucleotides agree with TRBD1. The CDR3 DNA sequence: TGTGCCAGCAGCCCACCTAACAGGGGGCGCGTAACTCCTGAAGCTTTCTTT. Its translation is CASSPPNRGRVTPEAFF.